The text below deals with one T cell receptor (beta chain). In the source study's methods: For nucleated cells, counts were estimated from reference gene primer amplification. Assay used: immunoSEQ multiplex PCR; TCRdb lists only in-frame clones, some missing. That table gives V, J and clone size, and the DNA gave D and trimming. The data hold approximately 200,000 clones, with 86% observed a single time. This entry belongs to a study of blood T cell repertoires in COVID-19. Allocation to cohorts depended on clinical history reported by the participants. The receptor comes from a woman in her twenties or thirties who had recovered from COVID-19. The sample was PBMCs or T cells enriched from blood (not recorded which).

Written as DNA, the CDR3 is TGTGCCAGCAGCTTAGATTCTTCTGGGACAGGTCGGAAACTGTTTTTT. This translates into CASSLDSSGTGRKLFF. The chain recombines TRBV7-2 with TRBJ1-4; TRBD1 agrees at 8 bases. The V and J ends lost 1 base and 11 bases, in that order; junction bases with no gene match: 12. The CDR3 has 16 amino acids. Germline V gives CDR1 SGHTA, CDR2 FQGNSA.